These T cell receptor beta chains were read from a single sample in a study of cytomegalovirus exposure and HLA in healthy donors. Profiled with immunoSEQ multiplex PCR; TCRdb holds only in-frame clones, not every one. The top ten hold around an eighth of the sample, which has 130,000 to 150,000 clones, roughly 80% seen once. Sequenced sample: PBMCs. The receptor source for this set is a man between 35 and 55 years old in good health and CMV-seropositive. The CDR3 runs from the conserved cysteine through the conserved F or W. D genes are given only for firm matches. Clone size is stated in some rows and not others, as once, few, many or a class when expanded.

>-|TRBJ1-3|TRBV9|few
TGTGCCAGCAGCGTAGCTGCGGGGGCCCACTCTGGAAACACCATATATTTT
CASSVAAGAHSGNTIYF
>-|TRBJ2-7|TRBV4-2|-
TGTGCCAGCAGCGTATCTTTAGCGGAAACATACGAGCAGTACTTC
CASSVSLAETYEQYF
>TRBD2|TRBJ2-6|TRBV7-3|-
TGTGCCAGCAAACTAGCGGGAGGGTCTGGGGCCAACGTCCTGACTTTC
CASKLAGGSGANVLTF
>TRBD2|TRBJ2-3|TRBV29-1|-
TGCAGCGTTGGACTAGCGGATCGCACAGATACGCAGTATTTT
CSVGLADRTDTQYF
>TRBD1|TRBJ1-3|TRBV5-1|-
TGCGCCAGCAGCCCACAGGGGCTCGGAAACACCATATATTTT
CASSPQGLGNTIYF
>TRBD1|TRBJ2-4|TRBV7-2|-
TGTGCCAGCAGCAGCCGGACAGGGGGAAACATTCAGTACTTC
CASSSRTGGNIQYF
>TRBD2|TRBJ2-7|TRBV27|-
TGTGCCAGCAGTCCCGGACTAGCGGTAACCTACGAGCAGTACTTC
CASSPGLAVTYEQYF
>-|TRBJ2-3|TRBV16|few
TGTGCCAGCAGCCAATCGTGGGGCAATTTGGGAGATACGCAGTATTTT
CASSQSWGNLGDTQYF
>TRBD2|TRBJ2-7|TRBV27|-
TGTGCCAGCAGTTTATTGATGGGAGGGGCCTACGAGCAGTACTTC
CASSLLMGGAYEQYF
>TRBD2|TRBJ2-2|TRBV9|-
TGTGCCAGCAGCCGTTCGGGGGGGACCGGGGAGCTGTTTTTT
CASSRSGGTGELFF
>-|TRBJ2-2|TRBV11-2|-
TGTGCCAGCAGACCTATACGGGAACCCGGGGAGCTGTTTTTT
CASRPIREPGELFF